This entry lists 10 T cell receptor beta chains sequenced from one sample in a study of blood T cell repertoires in COVID-19. Assay used: immunoSEQ multiplex PCR; TCRdb lists only in-frame clones, some missing. In the table there are over 150,000 clones, 88% of which are singletons. Sequencing was done on a sample of peripheral blood. The receptors shown here come from a man between 45 and 60 years old who had recovered from COVID-19.

The rearrangement joins TRBV7-3 to TRBJ2-2; 11 bases match TRBD1. Germline V gene lookup returns CDR1 SGHTA and CDR2 FQGTGA. The CDR3 sequence is 15 residues long. The trim removed 4 bases at V and 13 bases at J, leaving 11 bases unmatched. CDR3 nucleotides: TGTGCCAGCAGCTCAACGGGGACAGGGGGAGGGAGGCTGTTTTTT. Translating gives CASSSTGTGGGRLFF.

The chain's CDR3 is CASSFKLGQGAREQYF. DNA of the CDR3: TGTGCCAGCAGTTTTAAACTTGGACAGGGGGCGCGGGAGCAGTACTTC. The chain recombines TRBV27 with TRBJ2-7; TRBD1 agrees at 11 bases. Looked up from germline, CDR1 is MNHEY and CDR2 is SMNVEV (reference sequence). Losses at the gene ends were 3 bases for V and 7 bases for J; bases not matched to a gene: 11. The CDR3 has 16 amino acids.

The CDR3 spells CASSYVGDSSYNEQFF. The CDR3 DNA reads as TGTGCCAGCAGTTACGTCGGGGACTCCTCCTACAATGAGCAGTTCTTC. This chain joins TRBV6-2 or TRBV6-3 and TRBJ2-1, with D possibly TRBD2 on 6 matching bases. Germline loops: CDR1 MNHEY, CDR2 SVGEGT. There are 16 residues in the CDR3. V lost 2 bases, J lost 0 bases, and 11 bases lay in between.

The rearrangement joins TRBV29-1 to TRBJ2-3; no reliable D call. CDR3 length: 12 residues. The V end lost 7 bases, the J end lost 0 bases, and 8 bases lay between the germline ends. Per germline, CDR1 SQVTM and CDR2 ANQGSEA. The CDR3 coding sequence is TGCAGCGGTTCCCTCAGCACAGATACGCAGTATTTT. Its protein is CSGSLSTDTQYF.

The chain carries TRBV6-5 and TRBJ2-3; 11 bases agree with TRBD1. V shed 4 bases, J shed 3 bases, and the junction held 3 bases outside the gene matches. The CDR3 is 15 residues long. The germline gives CDR1 MNHEY, CDR2 SVGAGI. CDR3 region: CASSWDRGSTDTQYF. Written as DNA, the CDR3 is TGTGCCAGCAGTTGGGACAGGGGGAGTACAGATACGCAGTATTTT.

This chain uses TRBV28 with TRBJ2-7; maybe TRBD1 (6 bases). Germline V gene sequence: CDR1 MDHEN, CDR2 SYDVKM. With 2 bases removed from V and 0 bases from J, the gap between germline ends came to 11 bases. CDR3 length: 15 residues. CDR3 DNA sequence: TGTGCCAGCAGTTTAGGGGGCCCGAGCTCCTACGAGCAGTACTTC. Amino acid sequence: CASSLGGPSSYEQYF. The full variable domain, its missing parts supplied by reference TRBV28 and TRBJ2-7, is DVKVTQSSRYLVKRTGEKVFLECVQDMDHENMFWYRQDPGLGLRLIYFSYDVKMKEKGDIPEGYSVSREKKERFSLILESASTNQTSMYLCASSLGGPSSYEQYFGPGTRLTVT.

The V and J genes are TRBV6-5 and TRBJ1-5; maybe TRBD1 (6 bases). The CDR3 loop spans 15 amino acids. Germline V gene data show CDR1 as MNHEY and CDR2 as SVGAGI. Trimming stripped 5 bases from V and 4 bases from J, with 15 bases between. The CDR3 here is CASSHVRGGNQPQHF. CDR3 sequence (DNA): TGTGCCAGCAGTCACGTTAGGGGGGGGAATCAGCCCCAGCATTTT.

The genes are TRBV28 and TRBJ2-1; tentatively, D is TRBD1 (5 bases). V was pared by 2 bases and J by 9 bases, with 8 bases between. CDR1 and CDR2 (germline): MDHEN, SYDVKM. The CDR3 is made up of 12 amino acids. CDR3: CASSLRQPEQFF. CDR3 DNA sequence: TGTGCCAGCAGTTTAAGACAGCCTGAGCAGTTCTTC.

The J gene is TRBJ2-5, the V gene TRBV6-1, with D possibly matching TRBD2 (7 bases). The V end was cut by 3 bases, the J end by 5 bases, with 19 bases between. Germline V lookup: CDR1 MNHNS, CDR2 SASEGT. The CDR3 covers 16 residues. The CDR3 protein is CASSDPHRRGRETQYF. CDR3 nucleotides: TGTGCCAGCAGTGACCCTCATCGGCGGGGGCGGGAGACCCAGTACTTC.

The rearrangement uses TRBV19 and TRBJ2-2; D might be TRBD1 (5 bases). There are 14 residues in the CDR3. CDR1 LNHDA and CDR2 SQIVND come from the germline V gene (reference sequence). The V end was cut by 4 bases, the J end by 5 bases, with 11 bases between. The CDR3 is CASSTRQMTGELFF. The CDR3 DNA reads TGTGCCAGTAGTACCCGACAGATGACCGGGGAGCTGTTTTTT.